The clone carrying this TCR beta chain was seen once. Its antigen is not known. PCR was performed using 60 Vbeta and 13 Jbeta primers. Clones were read by immunoSEQ multiplex PCR, and TCRdb kept only the in-frame ones, dropping some. The repertoire holds some 130,000 clones, with over 80% as singletons. These data come from a study of cytomegalovirus exposure and HLA in healthy donors. Notes on the study in general: Later analysis demonstrated an association between a missense DCLRE1C variant and TCR beta V- and J-gene trimming. Looking again later, the authors saw that most CMV-associated TCR beta chains seemed HLA-restricted. A prior analysis recorded that most TCR beta V segments were productive about 87% or about 30% of the time.

This CDR3 has 13 amino acids. Germline loops: CDR1 SQVTM, CDR2 ANQGSEA. V was pared by 5 bases and J by 8 bases, with 18 bases between. The source material was PBMCs. The receptor was derived from a boy aged 5 to 17 in good health and CMV-seronegative. The J gene is TRBJ1-2, the V gene TRBV29-1; D perhaps matches TRBD1 (5 bases). This chain's CDR3 is CSVKGIGAAGYTF. The DNA of the CDR3 is TGCAGCGTTAAAGGGATAGGGGCTGCGGGCTACACCTTC. The full variable domain, with the rest looked up from reference TRBV29-1 and TRBJ1-2, is SAVISQKPSRDICQRGTSLTIQCQVDSQVTMMFWYRQQPGQSLTLIATANQGSEATYESGFVIDKFPISRPNLTFSTLTVSNMSPEDSSIYLCSVKGIGAAGYTFGSGTRLTVV.